This is a list of T cell receptor beta chains from one sample in a study of blood T cells in healthy people across ages. TCRdb reanalysed the 5' RACE reads using MiXCR and keeps one entry per CDR3 protein. The sample contains around 1.5 million distinct CDR3 sequences, 55% to 75% of which appear only once. The material sequenced was blood. The receptor set was obtained from a man younger than 35 in good health. Both conserved end residues are part of each CDR3. D genes are given only for firm matches. Clone size is stated in some rows and not others, as once, few, many or a class when expanded.

size	D	V	J	DNA	CDR3
.	.	TRBV9	TRBJ2-3	TGTGCCAGCAGCCCCCTCGCGCAGTATTTT	CASSPLAQYF
.	.	TRBV6-2/TRBV6-3	TRBJ1-5	TGTGCCAGCAGTTACCTACAGTTTAATCAGCCCCAGCATTTT	CASSYLQFNQPQHF
few	TRBD1	TRBV29-1	TRBJ2-5	TGCAGCGTTGAAGATCTCAGGGGGCCAGAGACCCAGTACTTC	CSVEDLRGPETQYF
.	TRBD1	TRBV5-1	TRBJ2-1	TGCGCCAGCGCCGGGACAGAAATGAGTGAGCAGTTCTTC	CASAGTEMSEQFF
.	.	TRBV30	TRBJ2-2	TGTGCCTGGAGTGTAGGACGAACCGGGGAGCTGTTTTTT	CAWSVGRTGELFF
.	TRBD1	TRBV5-1	TRBJ2-7	TGCGCCAGCAGCGTCGGACAGGGGAAAGGGTACGAGCAGTACTTC	CASSVGQGKGYEQYF
.	.	TRBV7-9	TRBJ2-2	TGTGCCAGCAGCTACCCTAAGCACGGGACTGATACCGGGGAGCTGTTTTTT	CASSYPKHGTDTGELFF
.	.	TRBV6-6	TRBJ2-1	TGTGCCAGCAAACCTGACGGTTACAATGAGCAGTTCTTC	CASKPDGYNEQFF
.	.	TRBV11-2	TRBJ2-5	TGTGCCAGCAGCTTAGTGGGTTGGCAAGAGACCCAGTACTTC	CASSLVGWQETQYF
.	.	TRBV6-1	TRBJ2-2	TGTGCCAGCACAACTTACCTCGGGGAGGCCGGGGAGCTGTTTTTT	CASTTYLGEAGELFF
once	.	TRBV9	TRBJ2-5	TGTGCCAGCAGCGCCCCGAGGACTCGCCGGAGGTGGGAGACCCAGTACTTC	CASSAPRTRRRWETQYF
.	.	TRBV20-1	TRBJ1-1	TGCAGTGCTCCTGGGCTCAACACTGAAGCTTTCTTT	CSAPGLNTEAFF
.	TRBD1	TRBV28	TRBJ2-7	TGTGCCAGCAGTGAAATGGGACAGAGCTCCTACGAGCAGTACTTC	CASSEMGQSSYEQYF
once	.	TRBV4-1	TRBJ2-1	TGCGCCAGCAGCCAAGGAGGGGGGATCAGCTCCTACAATGAGCAGTTCTTC	CASSQGGGISSYNEQFF
.	.	TRBV12-3/TRBV12-4	TRBJ1-2	TGTGCCAGCAGTTCCGCGGGGTTCTCGCGTGGCTACACCTTC	CASSSAGFSRGYTF
few	.	TRBV4-3	TRBJ2-1	TGCGCCAGCAGCCAAGATCTCGGGGGCAATGAGCAGTTCTTC	CASSQDLGGNEQFF
.	.	TRBV3-1	TRBJ2-2	TGTGCCAGGGAGGACGGAGCAGGGCGTTTATCCGGGGAGCTGTTTTTT	CAREDGAGRLSGELFF
.	TRBD2	TRBV7-2	TRBJ2-7	TGTGCCAGCAGCCCGGGACAGTCCCTTTTAGGACTAGCGGGAGACGAGCAGTACTTC	CASSPGQSLLGLAGDEQYF
few	TRBD1	TRBV5-1	TRBJ1-2	TGCGCCAGCAGCTTGACAGGGGCAGGGGATGAAAACTATGGCTACACCTTC	CASSLTGAGDENYGYTF
.	.	TRBV7-9	TRBJ2-5	TGTGTCAGCAGCTTCGTCTCGGAACAAGAGACCCAGTACTTC	CVSSFVSEQETQYF
few	TRBD2	TRBV7-9	TRBJ2-7	TGTGCCAGCAGCCTGGGACTAGCGGGAGCCCTCGGGTACGAGCAGTACTTC	CASSLGLAGALGYEQYF
.	.	TRBV10-3	TRBJ1-1	TGTGCCATCAGTGTGGGGGGGGGCCTGAACACTGAAGCTTTCTTT	CAISVGGGLNTEAFF
.	TRBD1	TRBV27	TRBJ1-2	TGTGCCAGCAGCCGGGACAGGATAGCTGGCTACACCTTC	CASSRDRIAGYTF